This T cell receptor beta chain comes out of a study of radiotherapy plus CTLA-4 blockade in lung cancer. The data were produced by immunoSEQ multiplex PCR, yet TCRdb's version contains in-frame clones alone and is incomplete. The data hold approximately 41,000 clones, with more than 60% observed a single time. Germline CDR1 SNHLY, CDR2 FYNNEI. Trimming cost V 7 bases and J 0 bases; bases outside gene matches: 4. The length of the CDR3 is 16 residues. The clonotype originates from a human donor with non-small cell lung cancer who had stable disease on radiotherapy plus ipilimumab. The material was peripheral blood, obtained from a patient treated with radiotherapy plus ipilimumab. V is TRBV2 and J is TRBJ2-6; 9 nucleotides align to TRBD1. The CDR3 DNA reads as TGTGCCAGCATAAGGGACAGGGTCTCTGGGGCCAACGTCCTGACTTTC. Translation: CASIRDRVSGANVLTF.